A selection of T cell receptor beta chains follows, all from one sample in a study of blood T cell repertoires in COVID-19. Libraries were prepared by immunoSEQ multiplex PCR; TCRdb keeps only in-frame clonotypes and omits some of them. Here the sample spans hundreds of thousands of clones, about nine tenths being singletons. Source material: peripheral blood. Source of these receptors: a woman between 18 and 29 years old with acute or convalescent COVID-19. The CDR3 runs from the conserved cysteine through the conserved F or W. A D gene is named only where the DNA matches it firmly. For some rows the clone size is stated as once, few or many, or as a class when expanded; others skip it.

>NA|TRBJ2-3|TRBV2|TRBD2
TGTGCCAGCAAGACCGGGGGGGGGCCGGATACGCAGTATTTT
CASKTGGGPDTQYF
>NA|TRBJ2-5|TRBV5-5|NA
TGTGCCAGCAGCTTTGGCCCAGGGGTCCAAGAGACCCAGTACTTC
CASSFGPGVQETQYF
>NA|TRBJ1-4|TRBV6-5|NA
TGTGCCGGAGGGGCCGGCGGTGGAAATGAAAAACTGTTTTTT
CAGGAGGGNEKLFF
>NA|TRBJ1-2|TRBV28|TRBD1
TGTGCCAGCAGGGAGACAGGGGGCGACTATGGCTACACCTTC
CASRETGGDYGYTF
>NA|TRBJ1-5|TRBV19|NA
TGTGCCAGTAGTATCTCAGTTTCCCTTAGCAATCAGCCCCAGCATTTT
CASSISVSLSNQPQHF
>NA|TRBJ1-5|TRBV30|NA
TGTGCCTGGAGTGGGAGGTGGGCACGGAATAGCAATCAGCCCCAGCATTTT
CAWSGRWARNSNQPQHF
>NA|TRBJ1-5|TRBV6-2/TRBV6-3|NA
TGTGCCAGCAGTTACAGTCCGGGACAACTAATAAATCAGCCCCAGCATTTT
CASSYSPGQLINQPQHF
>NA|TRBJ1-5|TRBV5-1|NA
TGCGCCAGCAGCACGATAGGGGGTCAGCCCCAGCATTTT
CASSTIGGQPQHF
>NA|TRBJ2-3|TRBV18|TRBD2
TGTGCCAGCTCACCATTATCAACCTGGGAGGGAGATACGCAGTATTTT
CASSPLSTWEGDTQYF
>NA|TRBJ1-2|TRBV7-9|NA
TGTGCCAGCAGCCTGCTAGGGGGAAATAACTATGGCTACACCTTC
CASSLLGGNNYGYTF
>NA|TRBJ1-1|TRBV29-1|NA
TGCAGCGGGTCACCCTGGGGAGACCCTGAAGCTTTCTTT
CSGSPWGDPEAFF
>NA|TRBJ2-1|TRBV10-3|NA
TGTGCCATCAGTGAGTCAATAGCGGAGTCCTACAATGAGCAGTTCTTC
CAISESIAESYNEQFF
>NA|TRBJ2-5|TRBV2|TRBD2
TGTGCCCCAGCCCGGGGGGTAGAGACCCAGTACTTC
CAPARGVETQYF
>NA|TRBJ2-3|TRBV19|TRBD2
TGTGCCAGTAGTATAAGACAGGGGTCCAGCGGGGGGGCTAGCACAGATACGCAGTATTTT
CASSIRQGSSGGASTDTQYF
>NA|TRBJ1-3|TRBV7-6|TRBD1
TGTGCCAGCAGCTTATCCGCCGGGCCCAACAGACCAAGGGGGCCTGGAAACACCATATATTTT
CASSLSAGPNRPRGPGNTIYF
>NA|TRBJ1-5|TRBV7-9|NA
TGTGCCAGCAGCTTAGGAGGTGCAGGCAATCAGCCCCAGCATTTT
CASSLGGAGNQPQHF
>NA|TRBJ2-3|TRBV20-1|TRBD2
TGCAGTGCTAGTCCGTGGCTAGCGGGGCACAAGACAGATACGCAGTATTTT
CSASPWLAGHKTDTQYF
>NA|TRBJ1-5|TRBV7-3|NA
TGTGCCAGCAGCGTAGACAGGAATCAGCCCCAGCATTTT
CASSVDRNQPQHF
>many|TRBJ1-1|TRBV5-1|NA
TGCGCCAGCAGCCAAGTTTGGGGGGGCGGCGCGATATGGAGCACTGAAGCTTTCTTT
CASSQVWGGGAIWSTEAFF
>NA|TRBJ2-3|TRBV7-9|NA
TGTGCCAGCAGCCGCGGGGGCGAGGCAGATACGCAGTATTTT
CASSRGGEADTQYF
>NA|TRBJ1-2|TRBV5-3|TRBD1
TGTGCCAGAAGCTCGAAAACAAGAGACAGGGGTGGATGCGATGGCTACACCTTC
CARSSKTRDRGGCDGYTF
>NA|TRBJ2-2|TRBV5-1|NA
TGCGCCAGCAGCTTGGACCCTACGGGTGCCCTCACCGGGGAGCTGTTTTTT
CASSLDPTGALTGELFF
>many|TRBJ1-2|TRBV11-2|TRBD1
TGTGCCAGCAGCTTTGCAGGGGGCTATGGCTACACCTTC
CASSFAGGYGYTF
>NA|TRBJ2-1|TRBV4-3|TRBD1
TGCGCCAGCAGCCAAGCTGGGGACAGGGACTATGAGCAGTTCTTC
CASSQAGDRDYEQFF
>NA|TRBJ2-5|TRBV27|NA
TGTGCCAGCAGTTCTTACATTGAAGAGACCCAGTACTTC
CASSSYIEETQYF
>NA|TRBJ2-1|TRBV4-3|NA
TGCGCCAGCAGCCAAGACATACTCCCTGTCAATGAGCAGTTCTTC
CASSQDILPVNEQFF
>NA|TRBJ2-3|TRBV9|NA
TGTGCCAGCAGCGTAGCTACTAGCTCGGCAGATACGCAGTATTTT
CASSVATSSADTQYF